Given below is one T cell receptor beta chain in context. The data originate from a study of CD8 T cells in Susac syndrome. Under recently defined diagnostic criteria, the patients with Susac syndrome qualified as having definite or probable disease. Looked up from germline, CDR1 is GTSNPN and CDR2 is SVGIG (reference sequence). Trimming took 0 bases from V and 7 from J; bases not matched to a gene: 9. The CDR3 is 16 residues long. Reverse transcription of roughly 0.5 to 1 ug RNA used random hexamers. TCRdb redid the calling of the immunoSEQ multiplex PCR reads with MiXCR, one entry per CDR3 protein. Among some 200,000 distinct CDR3 sequences, roughly nine tenths were seen once, and the ten largest hold 0.087%.

Sequenced: CD4+ T cells from PBMCs. The J gene is TRBJ2-1, the V gene TRBV30; 10 bases line up with TRBD2. The receptor was derived from a human donor with Susac syndrome. The CDR3 nucleotides are TGTGCCTGGAGTGTTGCAGCGGGGGGGCTAAGGAATGAGCAGTTCTTC. Residues: CAWSVAAGGLRNEQFF.